This T cell receptor beta chain stems from a study of shared clonotypes between healthy human individuals. Libraries were prepared by immunoSEQ multiplex PCR; TCRdb keeps only in-frame clonotypes and omits some of them. The top ten hold about 1.2% of the sample, which has some 1,400,000 clones, approximately 96% seen once. Study outcomes and limitations: Among the subsets, naive ones generally showed larger estimated richness than memory ones.

The CDR3 has 17 residues. Trimming removed 4 bases from V and 5 bases from J; junction bases left unmatched: 13. Germline assignment: CDR1 MDHEN and CDR2 SYDVKM. A word on this clone: Its target is unknown.

This receptor was obtained from a man aged 25 to 45 in good health. Specimen: naive CD4+ T cells sorted from blood. As for subset: CD45RA+ positively selected. The chain employs TRBV28 and TRBJ2-1, with 8 bases identical to TRBD2. Here the CDR3 reads CASSSAPGGGPNNEQFF. The DNA for the CDR3 is TGTGCCAGCAGTTCGGCCCCCGGGGGGGGTCCTAACAATGAGCAGTTCTTC.